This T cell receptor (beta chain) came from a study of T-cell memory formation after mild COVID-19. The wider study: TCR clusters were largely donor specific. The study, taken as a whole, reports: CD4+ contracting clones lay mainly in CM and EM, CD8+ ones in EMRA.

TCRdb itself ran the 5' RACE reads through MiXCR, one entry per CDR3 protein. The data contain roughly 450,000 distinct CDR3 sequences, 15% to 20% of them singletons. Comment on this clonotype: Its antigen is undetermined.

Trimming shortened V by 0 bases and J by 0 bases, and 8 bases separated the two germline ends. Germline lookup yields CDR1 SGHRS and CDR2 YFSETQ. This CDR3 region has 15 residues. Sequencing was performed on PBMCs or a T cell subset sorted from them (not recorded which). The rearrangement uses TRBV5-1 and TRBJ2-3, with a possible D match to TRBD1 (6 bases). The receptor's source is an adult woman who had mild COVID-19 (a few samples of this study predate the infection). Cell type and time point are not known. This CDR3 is CASSLADRSTDTQYF. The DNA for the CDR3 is TGCGCCAGCAGCTTGGCCGACAGGAGCACAGATACGCAGTATTTT. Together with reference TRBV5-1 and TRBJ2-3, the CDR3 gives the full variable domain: KAGVTQTPRYLIKTRGQQVTLSCSPISGHRSVSWYQQTPGQGLQFLFEYFSETQRNKGNFPGRFSGRQFSNSRSEMNVSTLELGDSALYLCASSLADRSTDTQYFGPGTRLTVL.